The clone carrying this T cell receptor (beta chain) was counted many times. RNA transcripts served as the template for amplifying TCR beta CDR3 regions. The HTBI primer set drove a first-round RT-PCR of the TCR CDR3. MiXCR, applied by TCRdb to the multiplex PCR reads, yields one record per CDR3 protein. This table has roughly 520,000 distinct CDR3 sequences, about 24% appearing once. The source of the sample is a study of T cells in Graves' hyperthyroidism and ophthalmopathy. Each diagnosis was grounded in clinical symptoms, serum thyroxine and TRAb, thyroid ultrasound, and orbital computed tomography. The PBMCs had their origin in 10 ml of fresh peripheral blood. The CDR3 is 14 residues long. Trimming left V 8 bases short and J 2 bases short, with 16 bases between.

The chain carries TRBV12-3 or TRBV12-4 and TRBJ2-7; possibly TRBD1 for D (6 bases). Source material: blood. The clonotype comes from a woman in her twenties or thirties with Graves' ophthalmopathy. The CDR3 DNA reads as TGTGCCAGCGCGGTCCGGGACACCACCTACGAGCAGTACTTC. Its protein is CASAVRDTTYEQYF.